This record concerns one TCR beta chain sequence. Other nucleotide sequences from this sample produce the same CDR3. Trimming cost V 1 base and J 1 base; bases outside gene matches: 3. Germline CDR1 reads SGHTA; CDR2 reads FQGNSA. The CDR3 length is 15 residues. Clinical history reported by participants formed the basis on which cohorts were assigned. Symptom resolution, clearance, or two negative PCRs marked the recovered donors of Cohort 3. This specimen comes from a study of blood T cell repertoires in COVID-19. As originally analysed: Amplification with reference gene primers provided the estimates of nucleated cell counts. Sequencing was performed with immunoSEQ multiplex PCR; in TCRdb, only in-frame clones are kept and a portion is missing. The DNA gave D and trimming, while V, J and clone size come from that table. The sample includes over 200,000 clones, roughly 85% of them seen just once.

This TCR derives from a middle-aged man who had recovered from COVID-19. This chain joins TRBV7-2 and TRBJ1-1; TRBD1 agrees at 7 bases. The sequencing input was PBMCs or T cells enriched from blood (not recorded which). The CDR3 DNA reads TGTGCCAGCAGCTTAGAGGGGACAGCGAACACTGAAGCTTTCTTT. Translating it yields CASSLEGTANTEAFF.